This T cell receptor beta chain stems from a study of CXCR3-negative and CXCR3-positive naive CD8 T cells. Overall study findings and caveats: Naive CXCR3-negative and CXCR3-positive cells had similar TRBV-TRBJ usage; memory differed. Memory CD8+ cells showed much lower diversity, while both naive subsets were comparably high. CXCR3-negative naive cells had less hydrophobic TRB CDR3s than did CXCR3-positive naive cells.

Libraries of TRB cDNA were made by 5' RACE and carried UMIs. TCRdb reprocessed the 5' RACE reads; each CDR3 protein has one entry and no DNA is given. The sample has 130,000 to 150,000 distinct CDR3 sequences. With respect to this clonotype: Antigen unknown.

Naivety in CD8+ T cells corresponded to a CD45RO-CCR7+CD27+CD95- phenotype. Sequences were obtained from naive CXCR3+ CD8+ T cells from blood. As to subset: CD45RO-CCR7+CD27+CD95- naive CD8+ T cells expressing CXCR3 (TNR3+). This receptor was taken from a human donor in good health. Some clones in this sample may be carry-over from other donors' samples.

This chain's CDR3 is CASSLETSGAQETQYF. The gene calls are TRBV11-2 and TRBJ2-5; lacking DNA, the TRBD2 call made by TCRdb goes unchecked. The CDR3 is 16 residues long. Per germline, CDR1 SGHAT and CDR2 FQNNGV.